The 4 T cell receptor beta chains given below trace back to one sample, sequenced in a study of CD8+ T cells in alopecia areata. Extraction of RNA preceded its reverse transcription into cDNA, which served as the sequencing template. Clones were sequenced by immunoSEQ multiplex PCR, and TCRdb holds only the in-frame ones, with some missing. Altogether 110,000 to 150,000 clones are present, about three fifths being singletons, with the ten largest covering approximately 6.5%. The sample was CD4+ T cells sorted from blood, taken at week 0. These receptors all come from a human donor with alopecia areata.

The CDR3 is CAAGTSGHREQFF. Here the CDR3 DNA reads TGTGCCGCCGGGACTAGCGGGCATCGAGAGCAGTTCTTC. The chain links TRBV2 to TRBJ2-1; 12 nucleotides agree with TRBD2. The CDR3 consists of 13 residues. V trimming: 11 bases; J trimming: 10 bases; junction bases outside the gene matches: 9. Per the germline V gene, CDR1 is SNHLY and CDR2 is FYNNEI.

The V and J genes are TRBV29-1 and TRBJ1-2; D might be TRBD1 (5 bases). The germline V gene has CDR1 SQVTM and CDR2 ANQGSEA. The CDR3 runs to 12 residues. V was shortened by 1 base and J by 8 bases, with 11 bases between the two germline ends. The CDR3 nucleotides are TGCAGCGTTGAAGCCGGGGCGGGAGGCTACACCTTC. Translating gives CSVEAGAGGYTF.

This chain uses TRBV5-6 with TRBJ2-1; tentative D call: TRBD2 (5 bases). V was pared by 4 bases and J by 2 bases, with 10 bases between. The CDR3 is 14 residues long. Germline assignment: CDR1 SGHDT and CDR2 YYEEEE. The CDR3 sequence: CASSPRGPYNEQFF. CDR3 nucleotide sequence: TGTGCCAGCAGCCCTCGGGGTCCCTACAATGAGCAGTTCTTC. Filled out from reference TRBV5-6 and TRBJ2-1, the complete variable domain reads DAGVTQSPTHLIKTRGQQVTLRCSPKSGHDTVSWYQQALGQGPQFIFQYYEEEERQRGNFPDRFSGHQFPNYSSELNVNALLLGDSALYLCASSPRGPYNEQFFGPGTRLTVL.

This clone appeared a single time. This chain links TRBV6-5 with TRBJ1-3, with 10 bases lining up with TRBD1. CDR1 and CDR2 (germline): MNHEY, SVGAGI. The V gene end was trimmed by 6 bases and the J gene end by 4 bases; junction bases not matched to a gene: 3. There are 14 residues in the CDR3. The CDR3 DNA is TGTGCCAGCAGGGGACAGGGGAGAGGAAACACCATATATTTT. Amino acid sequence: CASRGQGRGNTIYF.